This T cell receptor beta chain derives from a study of human T cells and chemical hapten exposure. About the research overall: The study lasted 20 to 30 weeks, and patients were dosed weekly with diphenylcyclopropenone on the scalp throughout.

Library preparation tagged each individual cDNA molecule with a unique molecular identifier. TCRdb recomputed calls from the RACE reads with MiXCR, one row per CDR3 protein. The sample yields hundreds of thousands of distinct CDR3 sequences, just under 6.5% seen once. This clonotype was counted only a few times. V was shortened by 9 bases and J by 2 bases, with 14 bases between the two germline ends. The CDR3 extends over 14 amino acids. Germline CDR1 reads MNHEY; CDR2 reads SVGAGI. Described time point: patch test 2, 6 weeks after DPC sensitization. Regarding treatment: therapeutic diphenylcyclopropenone sensitization with weekly scalp DPC.

V is TRBV6-5 and J is TRBJ2-4; possibly TRBD1 or TRBD2 for D (7 bases each). This receptor was obtained from a woman aged 18-30 years with alopecia areata. Some clones in this sample may be carry-over from other donors' samples. Sample: whole blood, taken in connection with sensitization to the hapten diphenylcyclopropenone (DPC). This chain's CDR3 is CASSRGGTKNIQYF. The DNA of the CDR3 is TGTGCCAGTTCCAGGGGGGGAACCAAAAACATTCAGTACTTC.